Following are 8 T cell receptor beta chains from one sample sequenced in a study of CD8+CD57+ T cells in acquired aplastic anemia. Patients selected for sequencing had displayed CD8+CD57+ cell expansion by flow cytometry. TCR beta VDJ combinations and CDR3 sequences were profiled from genomic DNA. Each CDR3 protein gets one entry after TCRdb re-called the reads with MiXCR. The repertoire consists of 260,000 or so distinct CDR3 sequences, with 45% to 50% occurring once and the leading ten covering approximately 8%. Sequencing input: sorted CD4+, CD8+, or CD8+CD57+ T cells (not recorded which) from PBMCs. Source of these receptors: a human donor with aplastic anemia.

This clonotype showed up many times. J is TRBJ2-6 and V is TRBV15; 8 bases align to TRBD1. Germline CDR1 LNHNV, CDR2 YYDKDF (reference sequence). The CDR3 is 16 residues long. Trimming at V came to 5 bases and at J to 0 bases, leaving 3 bases not matched to a gene. CDR3: CATSGTGGSGANVLTF. The CDR3, as DNA: TGTGCCACCAGCGGGACAGGTGGCTCTGGGGCCAACGTCCTGACTTTC.

This clonotype occurred many times. The chain recombines TRBV12-3 or TRBV12-4 with TRBJ1-2; the D gene is possibly TRBD1 (5 bases). CDR3 size: 11 residues. V lost 4 bases and J 8 bases, leaving 8 bases between the germline ends. CDR3 amino acids: CASSSGIGYTF. CDR3 DNA: TGTGCCAGCAGTTCAGGGATCGGCTACACCTTC.

This clonotype appeared many times. The rearrangement links TRBV11-2 to TRBJ2-7; D is uncertain. The CDR3 covers 12 residues. From germline, CDR1 is SGHAT and CDR2 FQNNGV. Trimming took 3 bases from V and 7 from J, leaving 10 bases between them. The CDR3 sequence: CASSFGNGEQYF. The CDR3 nucleotides are TGTGCCAGCAGCTTTGGCAACGGGGAGCAGTACTTC.

The rearrangement links TRBV29-1 to TRBJ2-3, with 8 nucleotides matching TRBD1. The J segment lost 3 bases and the V segment lost 0 bases, leaving 2 bases of the junction unmatched. Germline V gives CDR1 SQVTM, CDR2 ANQGSEA. The CDR3 is 14 residues long. The CDR3 here is CSVEDRGRTDTQYF. The DNA for the CDR3 is TGCAGCGTTGAAGACAGGGGGCGAACAGATACGCAGTATTTT.

The rearrangement links TRBV5-1 to TRBJ1-1, with D tentatively TRBD1 (6 bases). CDR1 is SGHRS, CDR2 YFSETQ, per germline. Trimming stripped 1 base from V and 3 bases from J, with 13 bases between. There are 15 residues in the CDR3. The CDR3 bases are TGCGCCAGCAGCTTGAGTCCAGGGGCGGACACTGAAGCTTTCTTT. Protein sequence: CASSLSPGADTEAFF.

In its sample, this clonotype was seen many times. This rearrangement joins TRBV10-1 to TRBJ2-3; 8 positions match TRBD2. Trimming cost V 2 bases and J 0 bases; bases outside gene matches: 1. Germline-derived CDR1 and CDR2 are WNHNN and SYGVQD (reference sequence). The CDR3 runs to 15 residues. The CDR3 spells CASSEGGRSTDTQYF. DNA of the CDR3: TGCGCCAGCAGTGAGGGCGGGAGGAGCACAGATACGCAGTATTTT.

Ten or more counts support this clonotype. The V gene is TRBV6-1, the J gene TRBJ2-3, with TRBD2 matching over 8 bases. V was pared by 5 bases and J by 1 base, with 8 bases of the junction left unmatched. This CDR3 spans 16 amino acids. In germline, CDR1 is MNHNS, CDR2 SASEGT. The CDR3: CASSYESGSGTDTQYF. CDR3 nucleotides: TGTGCCAGCAGTTACGAAAGCGGGAGTGGCACAGATACGCAGTATTTT.

This clonotype was counted many times. The chain has TRBV20-1 and TRBJ2-1; 10 positions match TRBD2. Germline CDR1 is DFQATT and CDR2 is SNEGSKA (reference sequence). The J segment lost 0 bases and the V segment lost 1 base, leaving 18 bases of the junction unmatched. This CDR3 has 21 residues. Written as DNA, the CDR3 is TGCAGTGCTAGAGTTTTGTCTCGAGGACTAGCGGATCTAGGCTCCTACAATGAGCAGTTCTTC. Protein: CSARVLSRGLADLGSYNEQFF.